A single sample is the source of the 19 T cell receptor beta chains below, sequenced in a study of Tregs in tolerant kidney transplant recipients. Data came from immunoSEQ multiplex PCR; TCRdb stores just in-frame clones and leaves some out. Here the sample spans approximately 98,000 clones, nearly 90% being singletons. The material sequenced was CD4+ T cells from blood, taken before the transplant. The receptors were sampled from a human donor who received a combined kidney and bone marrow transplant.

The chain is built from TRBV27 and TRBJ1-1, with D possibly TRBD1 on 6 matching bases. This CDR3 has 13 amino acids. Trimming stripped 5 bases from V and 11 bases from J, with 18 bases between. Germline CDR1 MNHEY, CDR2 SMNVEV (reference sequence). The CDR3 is CASSPPPGEEAFF. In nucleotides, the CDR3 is TGTGCCAGCAGTCCCCCCCCAGGGGAAGAGGCTTTCTTT.

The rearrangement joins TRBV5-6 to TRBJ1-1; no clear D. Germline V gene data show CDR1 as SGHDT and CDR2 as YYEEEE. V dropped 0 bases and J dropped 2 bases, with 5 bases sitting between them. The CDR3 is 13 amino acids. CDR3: CASSLGRNTEAFF. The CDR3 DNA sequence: TGTGCCAGCAGCTTGGGCAGAAACACTGAAGCTTTCTTT.

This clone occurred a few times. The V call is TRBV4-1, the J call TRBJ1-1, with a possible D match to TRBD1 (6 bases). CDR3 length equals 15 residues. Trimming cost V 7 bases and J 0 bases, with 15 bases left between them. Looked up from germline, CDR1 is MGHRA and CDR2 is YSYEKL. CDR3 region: CASTGQSWMNTEAFF. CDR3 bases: TGCGCCAGCACCGGACAGAGCTGGATGAACACTGAAGCTTTCTTT.

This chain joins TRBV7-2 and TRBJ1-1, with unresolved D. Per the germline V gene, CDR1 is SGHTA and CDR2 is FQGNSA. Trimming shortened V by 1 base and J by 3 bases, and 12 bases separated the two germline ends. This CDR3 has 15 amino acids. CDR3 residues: CASSLGGQKYTEAFF. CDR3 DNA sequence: TGTGCCAGCAGCTTAGGCGGGCAGAAATACACTGAAGCTTTCTTT.

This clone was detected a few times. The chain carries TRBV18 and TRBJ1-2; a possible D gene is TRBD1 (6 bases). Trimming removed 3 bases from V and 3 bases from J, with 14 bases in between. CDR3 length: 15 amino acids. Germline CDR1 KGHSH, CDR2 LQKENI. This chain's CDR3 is CASSPGQGLDYGYTF. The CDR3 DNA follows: TGTGCCAGCTCACCCGGGCAGGGGTTAGACTATGGCTACACCTTC.

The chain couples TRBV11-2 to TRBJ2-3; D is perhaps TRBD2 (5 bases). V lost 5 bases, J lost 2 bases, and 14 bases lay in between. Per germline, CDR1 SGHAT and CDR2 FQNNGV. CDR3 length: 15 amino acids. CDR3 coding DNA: TGTGCCAGCAGCCCTTCCGGGAAAGTCACAGATACGCAGTATTTT. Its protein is CASSPSGKVTDTQYF.

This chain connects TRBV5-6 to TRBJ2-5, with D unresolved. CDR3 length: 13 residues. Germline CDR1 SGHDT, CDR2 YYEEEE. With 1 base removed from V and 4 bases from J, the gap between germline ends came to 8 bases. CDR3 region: CASSLRQGETQYF. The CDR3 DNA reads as TGTGCCAGCAGCTTGAGACAAGGAGAGACCCAGTACTTC.

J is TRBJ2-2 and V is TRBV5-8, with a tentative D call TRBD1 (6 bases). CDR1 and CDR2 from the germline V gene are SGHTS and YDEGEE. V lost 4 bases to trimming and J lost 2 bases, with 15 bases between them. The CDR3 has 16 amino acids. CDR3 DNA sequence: TGTGCCAGCAGCCCCCACTCCGGGACAAACACCGGGGAGCTGTTTTTT. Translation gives CASSPHSGTNTGELFF.

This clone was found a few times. The CDR3 loop is CASSYDWTGAYEQYF. The CDR3 bases are TGTGCCAGCAGTTACGACTGGACAGGGGCCTACGAGCAGTACTTC. The rearrangement joins TRBV6-5 to TRBJ2-7; TRBD1 aligns across 9 bases. Per germline, CDR1 MNHEY and CDR2 SVGAGI. This CDR3 comprises 15 residues. Losses at the gene ends were 2 bases for V and 2 bases for J; bases not matched to a gene: 4.

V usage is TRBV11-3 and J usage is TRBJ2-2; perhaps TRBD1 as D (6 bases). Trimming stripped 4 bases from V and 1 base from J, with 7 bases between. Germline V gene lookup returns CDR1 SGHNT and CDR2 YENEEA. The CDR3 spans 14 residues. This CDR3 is CASSSDRNTGELFF. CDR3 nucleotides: TGTGCCAGCAGCTCGGACAGGAACACCGGGGAGCTGTTTTTT.

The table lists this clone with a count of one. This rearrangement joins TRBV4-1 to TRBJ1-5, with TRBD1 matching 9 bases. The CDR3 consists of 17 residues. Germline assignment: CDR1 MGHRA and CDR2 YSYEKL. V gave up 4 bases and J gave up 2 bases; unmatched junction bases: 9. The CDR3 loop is CASSRGTGGFGNQPQHF. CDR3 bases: TGCGCCAGCAGCCGAGGAACAGGGGGCTTCGGCAATCAGCCCCAGCATTTT.

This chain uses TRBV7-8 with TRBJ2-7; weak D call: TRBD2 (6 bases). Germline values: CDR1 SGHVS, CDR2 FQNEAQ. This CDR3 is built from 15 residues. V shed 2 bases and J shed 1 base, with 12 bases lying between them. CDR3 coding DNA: TGTGCCAGCAGCTTAAGGGCGGGACGATCCTACGAGCAGTACTTC. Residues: CASSLRAGRSYEQYF. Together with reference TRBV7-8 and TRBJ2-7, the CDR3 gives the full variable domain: GAGVSQSPRYKVAKRGQDVALRCDPISGHVSLFWYQQALGQGPEFLTYFQNEAQLDKSGLPSDRFFAERPEGSVSTLKIQRTQQEDSAVYLCASSLRAGRSYEQYFGPGTRLTVT.

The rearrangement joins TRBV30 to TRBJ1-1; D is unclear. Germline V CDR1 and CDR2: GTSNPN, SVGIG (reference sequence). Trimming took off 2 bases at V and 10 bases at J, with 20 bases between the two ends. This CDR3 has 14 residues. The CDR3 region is CAWSPLQSLTRAFF. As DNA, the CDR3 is TGTGCCTGGAGTCCCCTACAGAGTTTGACGCGAGCTTTCTTT.

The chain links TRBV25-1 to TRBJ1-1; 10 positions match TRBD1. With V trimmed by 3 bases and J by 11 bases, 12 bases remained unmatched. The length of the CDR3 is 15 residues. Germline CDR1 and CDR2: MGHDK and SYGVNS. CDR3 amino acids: CASSDQDRGLGQAFF. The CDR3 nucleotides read TGTGCCAGCAGTGACCAAGACAGGGGGCTCGGACAGGCTTTCTTT.

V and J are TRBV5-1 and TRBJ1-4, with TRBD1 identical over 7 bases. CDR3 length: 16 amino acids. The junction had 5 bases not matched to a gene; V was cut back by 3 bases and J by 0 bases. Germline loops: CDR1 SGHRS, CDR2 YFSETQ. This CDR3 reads CASSSGTVATNEKLFF. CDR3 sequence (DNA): TGCGCCAGCAGCTCGGGGACAGTTGCAACTAATGAAAAACTGTTTTTT.

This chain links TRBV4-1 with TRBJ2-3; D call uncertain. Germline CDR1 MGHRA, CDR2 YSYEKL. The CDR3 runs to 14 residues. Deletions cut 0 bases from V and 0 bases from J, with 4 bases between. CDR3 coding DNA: TGCGCCAGCAGCCAAGAAGAGAGCACAGATACGCAGTATTTT. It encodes CASSQEESTDTQYF.

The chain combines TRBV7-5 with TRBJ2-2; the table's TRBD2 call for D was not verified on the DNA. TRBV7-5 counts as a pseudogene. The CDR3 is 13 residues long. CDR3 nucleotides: TGTGCCAGAACCGCTCTCCGGAGCGGGGAGCTGTTTTTT. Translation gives CARTALRSGELFF.

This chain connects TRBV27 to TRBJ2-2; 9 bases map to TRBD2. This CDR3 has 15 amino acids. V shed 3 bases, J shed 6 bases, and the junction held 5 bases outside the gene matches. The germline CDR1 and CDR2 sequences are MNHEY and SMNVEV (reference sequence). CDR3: CASSFAGGVAGELFF. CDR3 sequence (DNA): TGTGCCAGCAGTTTCGCGGGAGGGGTGGCCGGGGAGCTGTTTTTT.

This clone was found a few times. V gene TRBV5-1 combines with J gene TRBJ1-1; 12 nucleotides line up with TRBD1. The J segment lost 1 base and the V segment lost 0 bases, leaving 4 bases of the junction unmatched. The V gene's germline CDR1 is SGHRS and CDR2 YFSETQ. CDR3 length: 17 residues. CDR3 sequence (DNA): TGCGCCAGCAGCTTGGGAGGGACAGGGGGCGAGAACACTGAAGCTTTCTTT. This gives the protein CASSLGGTGGENTEAFF.